What follows are 15 T cell receptor beta chains derived from one specimen sequenced in a study of pediatric ulcerative colitis. Rectal tissue came from one to two pinch biopsies taken at colonoscopy. The assay was immunoSEQ multiplex PCR, and TCRdb's table has in-frame clones only and misses some. The table includes 40,000 to 60,000 clones, around 76% detected once. The sequencing sample was made of gut tissue. The source of these receptors is a girl between 5 and 17 years old with moderate ulcerative colitis.

The rearrangement uses TRBV7-2 and TRBJ2-6; D gene unclear. The V and J ends lost 1 base and 0 bases respectively, with 7 bases between them. CDR1 and CDR2 from the germline V gene are SGHTA and FQGNSA. The CDR3 loop spans 16 amino acids. The CDR3 DNA follows: TGTGCCAGCAGCTTAGACTACAACTCTGGGGCCAACGTCCTGACTTTC. Encoded protein: CASSLDYNSGANVLTF. The full variable domain, its missing parts supplied by reference TRBV7-2 and TRBJ2-6, is GAGVSQSPSNKVTEKGKDVELRCDPISGHTALYWYRQSLGQGLEFLIYFQGNSAPDKSGLPSDRFSAERTGGSVSTLTIQRTQQEDSAVYLCASSLDYNSGANVLTFGAGSRLTVL.

The rearrangement links TRBV2 to TRBJ2-4; D is unclear. Germline-derived CDR1 and CDR2 are SNHLY and FYNNEI. V was trimmed by 4 bases and J by 6 bases, leaving 1 base between them. The CDR3 totals 10 residues. The chain's CDR3 is CASSGNIQYF. The CDR3 DNA follows: TGTGCCAGCAGTGGAAACATTCAGTACTTC.

The V call is TRBV6-6, the J call TRBJ2-5, with TRBD2 as a possible D gene (5 bases). Germline CDR1 MNHNY, CDR2 SVGAGI (reference sequence). CDR3 length: 15 amino acids. Trimming removed 5 bases from V and 3 bases from J, with 16 bases in between. CDR3: CASSIPLWEKETQYF. The CDR3 bases are TGTGCCAGCAGTATCCCGTTATGGGAGAAAGAGACCCAGTACTTC.

The V gene is TRBV25-1, the J gene TRBJ2-2, with unresolved D. Per the germline V gene, CDR1 is MGHDK and CDR2 is SYGVNS. Trimming pared 3 bases from V and 6 bases from J, leaving 5 bases between. The CDR3 loop spans 12 amino acids. For the CDR3, the DNA is TGTGCCAGCAGTGATGGAGCCGGGGAGCTGTTTTTT. Protein sequence: CASSDGAGELFF.

The V and J genes are TRBV10-3 and TRBJ2-5; 9 bases are shared with TRBD2. Germline V CDR1 and CDR2: ENHRY, SYGVKD. CDR3 length: 17 residues. The J segment lost 2 bases and the V segment lost 3 bases, leaving 10 bases of the junction unmatched. The DNA for the CDR3 is TGTGCCATCAGTGACCCGGGACTAGCTGAAGAACAAGAGACCCAGTACTTC. It translates to CAISDPGLAEEQETQYF.

This clone was seen a few times. The rearrangement links TRBV5-1 to TRBJ1-2; D gene unclear. Trimming removed 4 bases at V and 5 bases at J, with 15 bases between. Germline lookup yields CDR1 SGHRS and CDR2 YFSETQ. The CDR3 spans 14 residues. The CDR3 here is CASSPAGGDYGYTF. CDR3 DNA: TGCGCCAGCAGCCCCGCGGGAGGAGATTATGGCTACACCTTC.

The chain has TRBV4-2 and TRBJ1-5, with D unclear. The CDR3 is 15 residues long. The V end was cut by 0 bases, the J end by 1 base, with 7 bases between. Looked up from germline, CDR1 is LGHNA and CDR2 is YNFKEQ. CDR3 bases: TGTGCCAGCAGCCAAGAGTCGGGGAGCAATCAGCCCCAGCATTTT. Translated: CASSQESGSNQPQHF.

The chain employs TRBV10-3 and TRBJ2-7; 13 bases fit TRBD2. Unmatched junction bases numbered 5, after V lost 5 bases and J lost 1 base. Germline values: CDR1 ENHRY, CDR2 SYGVKD. The CDR3 length is 16 residues. CDR3 amino acids: CAISNLGLAGSYEQYF. For the CDR3, the DNA is TGTGCCATCAGTAACCTGGGACTAGCGGGATCCTACGAGCAGTACTTC.

This rearrangement joins TRBV5-1 to TRBJ2-2, with a possible D match to TRBD1 (7 bases). Between the trimmed V and J ends, which lost 6 bases and 3 bases, there was a span of 12 bases. There are 14 residues in the CDR3. From germline, CDR1 is SGHRS and CDR2 YFSETQ. The CDR3: CASNSRGDTGELFF. CDR3 sequence (DNA): TGCGCCAGCAACTCCAGGGGGGACACCGGGGAGCTGTTTTTT.

This chain connects TRBV6-1 to TRBJ1-3, with a possible D match to TRBD1 (6 bases). The CDR3 covers 14 residues. Trimming took off 11 bases at V and 2 bases at J, with 16 bases between the two ends. Germline CDR1 is MNHNS and CDR2 is SASEGT. CDR3 sequence reads: CAGSGTNAGNTIYF. The DNA of the CDR3 is TGTGCCGGGAGCGGGACAAACGCTGGAAACACCATATATTTT.

This clone is medium-sized by share. The chain recombines TRBV5-5 with TRBJ1-4; 7 bases fit TRBD1. V gave up 4 bases and J gave up 6 bases; unmatched junction bases: 12. Germline loops: CDR1 SGHKS, CDR2 YYEKEE (reference sequence). The CDR3 covers 16 residues. The CDR3 coding sequence is TGTGCCAGCAGCCCGATTCACCAGGGGGGAGATGAAAAACTGTTTTTT. It yields the protein CASSPIHQGGDEKLFF. Full variable domain (outside the CDR3, taken from reference TRBV5-5 and TRBJ1-4): DAGVTQSPTHLIKTRGQQVTLRCSPISGHKSVSWYQQVLGQGPQFIFQYYEKEERGRGNFPDRFSARQFPNYSSELNVNALLLGDSALYLCASSPIHQGGDEKLFFGSGTQLSVL.

This chain links TRBV21-1 with TRBJ2-3. TRBV21-1 is annotated as a pseudogene. The CDR3 totals 17 residues. DNA for the CDR3: TGTGCCAGCAGCAAAGCGTTATCGGATCTCTACACAGATACGCAGTATTTT. It is translated as CASSKALSDLYTDTQYF.

The chain employs TRBV6-5 and TRBJ1-1; no definite D call. Trimming shortened V by 4 bases and J by 2 bases, and 14 bases separated the two germline ends. Germline lookup yields CDR1 MNHEY and CDR2 SVGAGI. The CDR3 has 15 residues. CDR3: CASSSAYSRNTEAFF. CDR3 bases: TGTGCCAGCAGTTCAGCTTACTCGCGAAACACTGAAGCTTTCTTT.

The rearrangement joins TRBV18 to TRBJ1-6; perhaps TRBD1 as D (5 bases). The CDR3 loop spans 15 amino acids. Deletions cut 5 bases from V and 7 bases from J, with 15 bases between. Germline-derived CDR1 and CDR2 are KGHSH and LQKENI. The CDR3 here is CASSSGTIENSPLHF. The CDR3 DNA is TGTGCCAGCTCATCTGGGACGATCGAGAATTCACCCCTCCACTTT.

The genes are TRBV11-1 and TRBJ2-1; D ambiguous. CDR1 is SGHAT, CDR2 FQDESV, per germline (reference sequence). V lost 1 base, J lost 4 bases, and 20 bases lay in between. This CDR3 is built from 18 residues. CDR3 DNA sequence: TGTGCCAGCAGCTTAGACGGCCGCATGGCCCCCTTTTACAATGAGCAGTTCTTC. Its protein product is CASSLDGRMAPFYNEQFF.